Following are 16 T cell receptor beta chains from one sample sequenced in a study of T cells in Graves' hyperthyroidism and ophthalmopathy. Amplified TCR beta CDR3 regions derived from RNA transcripts. Initially, a first-round RT-PCR of the TCR CDR3 employed the HTBI primer set. MiXCR, applied by TCRdb to the multiplex PCR reads, yields one record per CDR3 protein. Among about 600,000 distinct CDR3 sequences, about a sixth were seen once, and the ten largest hold around 3.3%. Sequenced sample: blood. The receptors stem from a woman aged 40 to 50 with Graves' ophthalmopathy.

This clonotype was seen repeatedly, ten times or more. The V gene is TRBV3-1, the J gene TRBJ2-5, with a possible D match to TRBD2 (5 bases). This CDR3 comprises 16 residues. V lost 1 base, J lost 3 bases, and 15 bases lay in between. CDR1 and CDR2 from the germline V gene are LGHDT and YNNKEL (reference sequence). CDR3 amino acids: CASSQAVHRREETQYF. Here the CDR3 DNA reads TGTGCCAGCAGCCAAGCGGTGCATCGGCGGGAAGAGACCCAGTACTTC.

This clonotype was seen repeatedly, ten times or more. This rearrangement joins TRBV3-1 to TRBJ1-2; D gene ambiguous. Looked up from germline, CDR1 is LGHDT and CDR2 is YNNKEL (reference sequence). The CDR3 consists of 11 residues. V was pared by 6 bases and J by 5 bases, with 7 bases between. The CDR3 DNA reads TGTGCCAGCAGGGGGTTTTATGGCTACACCTTC. The encoded protein is CASRGFYGYTF.

This chain connects TRBV2 to TRBJ1-5, with D possibly being TRBD1 (5 bases). Trimming shortened V by 7 bases and J by 7 bases, and 14 bases separated the two germline ends. The CDR3 loop spans 13 amino acids. Germline loops: CDR1 SNHLY, CDR2 FYNNEI. The CDR3: CASTRGPIQPQHF. Here the CDR3 DNA reads TGTGCCAGCACCCGGGGCCCCATACAGCCCCAGCATTTT.

This clonotype has at least ten counts. The rearrangement links TRBV2 to TRBJ2-5; 13 bases match TRBD2. Germline V CDR1 and CDR2: SNHLY, FYNNEI. The CDR3 contains 16 residues. J lost 5 bases, V lost 6 bases, and 9 bases had no gene match. CDR3 in DNA: TGTGCCAGCAGGCCCCTCAAGACTAGCGGGGGGGAGACCCAGTACTTC. Residues: CASRPLKTSGGETQYF.

This clonotype was seen a handful of times. The J gene is TRBJ2-3, the V gene TRBV12-3 or TRBV12-4, with D possibly being TRBD1 or TRBD2 (6 bases each). CDR3 length equals 19 residues. V lost 3 bases, J lost 3 bases, and 25 bases lay in between. CDR3 protein: CASSFPRKGRGVGTDTQYF. Written as DNA, the CDR3 is TGTGCCAGCAGTTTCCCGCGAAAGGGAAGGGGGGTGGGAACAGATACGCAGTATTTT.

A remark on this clonotype: This may be a read error: a much more frequent sequence differs by one nucleotide. This sequence joins TRBV6-5 and TRBJ2-2; either TRBD1 or TRBD2 may fit D (5 bases each). This CDR3 has 15 residues. Germline V lookup: CDR1 MNHEY, CDR2 SVGAGI. Trimming left V 7 bases short and J 6 bases short, with 18 bases between. CDR3 sequence reads: CASTHRGVYAGELFF. The CDR3 DNA sequence: TGTGCCAGCACTCACCGAGGGGTTTACGCCGGGGAGCTGTTTTTT.

The chain recombines TRBV20-1 with TRBJ1-1; D remains unclear. V was clipped by 0 bases and J by 3 bases, with 11 bases between them. This CDR3 comprises 14 residues. Germline V CDR1 and CDR2: DFQATT, SNEGSKA (reference sequence). In DNA form, the CDR3 reads TGCAGTGCTAGAGATCAAGGTACATACACTGAAGCTTTCTTT. As protein: CSARDQGTYTEAFF.

This clonotype was picked up many times. The rearrangement uses TRBV7-8 and TRBJ2-7; tentatively, D is TRBD1 (5 bases). The CDR3 totals 14 residues. Per germline, CDR1 SGHVS and CDR2 FQNEAQ. V lost 3 bases, J lost 1 base, and 10 bases lay in between. The CDR3 here is CASSFGHGSYEQYF. CDR3 in DNA: TGTGCCAGCAGCTTCGGACACGGATCCTACGAGCAGTACTTC.

This clonotype has a handful of counts. The chain uses TRBV10-3 and TRBJ2-3; TRBD1 is a possible D gene (5 bases). This CDR3 has 12 residues. V was trimmed by 10 bases and J by 5 bases, leaving 13 bases between them. Germline values: CDR1 ENHRY, CDR2 SYGVKD. The CDR3 nucleotides are TGTGCCACCCAGGGTATTGGAGATACGCAGTATTTT. Amino acids: CATQGIGDTQYF.

The chain links TRBV9 to TRBJ2-2, with D perhaps TRBD2 (5 bases). Germline values: CDR1 SGDLS, CDR2 YYNGEE. With 4 bases removed from V and 2 bases from J, the gap between germline ends came to 18 bases. CDR3 length: 17 residues. CDR3 bases: TGTGCCAGCAGCCCCCGAGTGGGCAGACTAAACACCGGGGAGCTGTTTTTT. This encodes CASSPRVGRLNTGELFF.

Many counts were recorded for this clonotype. This rearrangement joins TRBV6-1 to TRBJ2-1; the D call may be TRBD1 or TRBD2 (5 bases each). This CDR3 comprises 14 residues. Germline lookup yields CDR1 MNHNS and CDR2 SASEGT. V lost 4 bases to trimming and J lost 4 bases, with 11 bases between them. CDR3 coding DNA: TGTGCCAGCAGTGGCCGGGACGGGTACAATGAGCAGTTCTTC. Its translation is CASSGRDGYNEQFF.

In this sample, this clonotype turned up many times. V and J are TRBV11-2 and TRBJ1-1; no definite D call. Germline CDR1 SGHAT, CDR2 FQNNGV. The CDR3 extends over 13 amino acids. The ends were cut back, 1 base at V and 6 bases at J, with 9 bases in the middle. The CDR3 nucleotides are TGTGCCAGCAGCTTAGTGCGACACCCTGAAGCTTTCTTT. This translates into CASSLVRHPEAFF.

A few counts support this clonotype. The V and J genes are TRBV6-1 and TRBJ2-5; D assignment may be TRBD1 or TRBD2 (5 bases each). Germline assignment: CDR1 MNHNS and CDR2 SASEGT. CDR3 length: 14 residues. V shed 4 bases and J shed 1 base, with 10 bases lying between them. CDR3: CASSAGPLQETQYF. The CDR3 DNA sequence: TGTGCCAGCAGTGCGGGGCCCCTCCAAGAGACCCAGTACTTC.

This clonotype was seen many times. The genes are TRBV20-1 and TRBJ1-2; D is unclear. The CDR3 sequence is 12 residues long. Trimming took off 3 bases at V and 6 bases at J, with 11 bases between the two ends. Per the germline V gene, CDR1 is DFQATT and CDR2 is SNEGSKA (reference sequence). In DNA, the CDR3 is TGCAGTGCTAGTGGCACGAATGATGGCTACACCTTC. Its translation: CSASGTNDGYTF.

The chain combines TRBV24-1 with TRBJ2-3, with D possibly TRBD1 on 6 matching bases. The V gene's germline CDR1 is KGHDR and CDR2 SFDVKD. Trimming took off 7 bases at V and 3 bases at J, with 10 bases between the two ends. The CDR3 is 13 amino acids. The CDR3 loop reads CATRSRGTDTQYF. The DNA of the CDR3 is TGTGCCACCAGATCGAGGGGGACAGATACGCAGTATTTT.

Comments on this clonotype: One end of the junction does not line up with germline, which may come from a read error. This chain uses TRBV7-8 with TRBJ1-5; 9 positions match TRBD1. CDR1 and CDR2 from the germline V gene are SGHVS and FQNEAQ. The CDR3 extends over 18 amino acids. CDR3 protein: CAGSPRDRVQSRNQPQHF. CDR3 DNA sequence: TGTGCCGGCAGCCCCCGGGACAGGGTTCAATCCCGCAATCAGCCCCAGCATTTT.